Listed below are T cell receptor beta chains from one sample, sequenced in a study of radiotherapy plus CTLA-4 blockade in lung cancer. Clones were sequenced by immunoSEQ multiplex PCR, and TCRdb holds only the in-frame ones, with some missing. Counted here are tens of thousands of clones, 79% occurring once; the ten biggest clones make up around 3.2%. This specimen consisted of peripheral blood, obtained from a patient treated with radiotherapy plus ipilimumab. The receptors come from a human donor with non-small cell lung cancer who had a partial response to radiotherapy plus ipilimumab. CDR3s leave out the opening cysteine and the closing phenylalanine or tryptophan. A D gene is named only where the DNA matches it firmly.

d_gene,v_gene,j_gene,CDR3aa
NA,TRBV5-6,TRBJ1-5,ASSLFRSNQPQH
NA,TRBV18,TRBJ2-2,ASSPRGSGELF
TRBD1,TRBV5-1,TRBJ2-7,ASSFTLDRGSYEQY
NA,TRBV7-9,TRBJ2-3,ASSLEGPNTQY
NA,TRBV9,TRBJ2-2,ASSVEGGVVTGELF
NA,TRBV7-2,TRBJ2-1,ASSLEGRWANEQF
TRBD2,TRBV19,TRBJ2-1,ASSTSGGAYDEQF
NA,TRBV6-5,TRBJ1-2,ASSYGGGHGYT
TRBD2,TRBV11-2,TRBJ2-5,ASTRGLGGGRETQY
NA,TRBV27,TRBJ2-7,ASSRQGGYEQY
NA,TRBV5-6,TRBJ1-6,ASSLSEFYNSPLH
TRBD2,TRBV6-1,TRBJ2-7,ASSETSGDHEQY
TRBD2,TRBV9,TRBJ2-5,ASSLGLAGGKETQY
NA,TRBV7-2,TRBJ2-1,ASRPGQSSYNEQF
TRBD1,TRBV7-9,TRBJ1-2,ASSTATGGVYGYT
NA,TRBV11-1,TRBJ1-2,ASSFTSGLDGYT
NA,TRBV14,TRBJ1-2,ASSQGSRVNYGYT
TRBD2,TRBV19,TRBJ2-7,ASRTSGGNYEQY